This paragraph covers one T cell receptor beta chain sequence. V shed 6 bases and J 2 bases; nucleotides not matched to a gene: 6. CDR3 size: 14 residues. Germline CDR1 reads DFQATT; CDR2 reads SNEGSKA (reference sequence). The sample belongs to a study of blood T cells in healthy people across ages. Every participating donor contributed approximately 9.5 milliliters of peripheral blood through a draw. Per sample, no less than 5.5 micrograms of total RNA were extracted. Next came a second PCR, run for about 6 to 12 cycles, which used a sample-barcoded 5' primer along with a J-beta primer mix. TCRdb re-called the 5' RACE reads through MiXCR, storing one row per CDR3 protein. Among 1.5 million to 2 million distinct CDR3 sequences listed, roughly 27% were seen once.

J is TRBJ2-7 and V is TRBV20-1, with 11 bases identical to TRBD1. Material for sequencing was blood. The receptor's source is a woman aged 25 to 39 in good health. CDR3 sequence reads: CSAFPGQGAYEQYF. The DNA of the CDR3 is TGCAGTGCATTTCCGGGACAGGGGGCCTACGAGCAGTACTTC.